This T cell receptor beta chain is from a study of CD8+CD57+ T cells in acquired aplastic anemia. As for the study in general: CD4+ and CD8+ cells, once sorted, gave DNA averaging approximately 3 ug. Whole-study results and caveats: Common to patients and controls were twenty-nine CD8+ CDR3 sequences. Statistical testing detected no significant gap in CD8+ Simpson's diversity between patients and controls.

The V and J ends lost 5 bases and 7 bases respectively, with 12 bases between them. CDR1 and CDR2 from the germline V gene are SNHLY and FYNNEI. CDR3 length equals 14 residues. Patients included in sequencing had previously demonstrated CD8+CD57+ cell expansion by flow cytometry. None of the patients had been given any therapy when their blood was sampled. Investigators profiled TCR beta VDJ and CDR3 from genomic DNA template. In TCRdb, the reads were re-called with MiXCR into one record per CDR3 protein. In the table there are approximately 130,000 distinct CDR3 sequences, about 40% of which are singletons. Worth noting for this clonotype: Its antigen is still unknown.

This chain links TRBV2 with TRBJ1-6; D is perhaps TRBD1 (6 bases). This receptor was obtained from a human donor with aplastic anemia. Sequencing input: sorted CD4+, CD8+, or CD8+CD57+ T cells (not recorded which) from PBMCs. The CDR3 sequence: CASSPQGQNSPLHF. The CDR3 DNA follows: TGTGCCAGCAGTCCACAGGGCCAGAATTCACCCCTCCACTTT.